This T cell receptor beta chain was recovered during a study of pediatric ulcerative colitis. The CDR3 covers 13 residues. Trimming took off 5 bases at V and 2 bases at J, with 8 bases between the two ends. From germline, CDR1 is SEHNR and CDR2 FQNEAQ (reference sequence). Sequenced by immunoSEQ multiplex PCR; TCRdb stores in-frame clones only, minus some. The data contain 50,000 to 65,000 clones, roughly nine tenths of them singletons. The chain links TRBV7-9 to TRBJ2-3, with no clear D. Material: blood. This clonotype was sampled from a boy between 10 and 17 years old with severe ulcerative colitis. The CDR3 protein is CASSQRATDTQYF. CDR3 coding DNA: TGTGCCAGCAGCCAACGGGCCACAGATACGCAGTATTTT.